The 28 T cell receptor beta chains given below trace back to one sample, sequenced in a study of human T cells and chemical hapten exposure. A single record per CDR3 protein comes from TCRdb applying MiXCR to the RACE reads. The table includes 75,000 to 90,000 distinct CDR3 sequences, less than 14% detected once. Time point noted: patch test 3, about 24 weeks after DPC sensitization. The treatment was: therapeutic diphenylcyclopropenone sensitization with weekly scalp DPC. Sequenced here: whole blood, sampled in connection with sensitization to the hapten diphenylcyclopropenone (DPC). The receptors shown here come from a woman between 45 and 65 years old with alopecia areata. Some clones in this sample may be carry-over from other donors' samples.

In its sample, this clonotype was seen many times. The chain has TRBV30 and TRBJ2-7, with 8 bases fitting TRBD2. The germline V gene encodes CDR1 GTSNPN and CDR2 SVGIG (reference sequence). The CDR3 is made up of 12 amino acids. J was trimmed by 2 bases and V by 8 bases; bases with no gene match: 5. The CDR3: CARAGGAYEQYF. The DNA of the CDR3 is TGTGCCCGGGCGGGGGGAGCCTACGAGCAGTACTTC. Looking up the rest from reference TRBV30 and TRBJ2-7 gives the full variable domain: SQTIHQWPATLVQPVGSPLSLECTVEGTSNPNLYWYRQAAGRGLQLLFYSVGIGQISSEVPQNLSASRPQDRQFILSSKKLLLSDSGFYLCARAGGAYEQYFGPGTRLTVT.

V gene TRBV20-1 combines with J gene TRBJ2-5; 10 positions agree with TRBD2. The length of the CDR3 is 11 residues. Per the germline V gene, CDR1 is DFQATT and CDR2 is SNEGSKA (reference sequence). The DNA of the CDR3 is TGCAGAGCGGGAGGGCGTGAGACCCAGTACTTC. As protein: CRAGGRETQYF.

Ten or more counts support this clonotype. V and J are TRBV18 and TRBJ1-2; D is possibly TRBD1 (5 bases). V was cut by 5 bases and J by 6 bases, with 13 bases left in between. Germline CDR1 KGHSH, CDR2 LQKENI. The CDR3 length is 13 residues. The CDR3 loop is CASSFDSEDGYTF. CDR3 in DNA: TGTGCCAGCTCATTCGACAGCGAAGATGGCTACACCTTC.

This clonotype was counted at least ten times. The J gene is TRBJ2-7, the V gene TRBV7-9; TRBD1 matches at 9 bases. V trimming: 5 bases; J trimming: 2 bases; junction bases outside the gene matches: 7. The CDR3 runs 15 residues. The germline CDR1 and CDR2 sequences are SEHNR and FQNEAQ (reference sequence). The CDR3 is CASSPRTGETYEQYF. DNA for the CDR3: TGTGCCAGCAGCCCGAGGACAGGGGAAACCTACGAGCAGTACTTC.

With respect to this clonotype: A much larger clone lies one base from this, so it may be a read error. Because it lacks the conserved phenylalanine or tryptophan at the end, this CDR3 is likely a read error. CDR3 loop: CASSFRGLAGPGQYL. CDR3 sequence (DNA): TGTGCCAGCAGTTTTAGAGGACTAGCGGGACCCGGGCAGTACTTG. V gene TRBV28 combines with J gene TRBJ2-7, with 12 bases that match TRBD2. With 3 bases clipped from V and 9 bases from J, the junction kept 9 bases outside the gene matches. Germline values: CDR1 MDHEN, CDR2 SYDVKM. This CDR3 contains 15 residues.

V is TRBV11-2 and J is TRBJ2-7; TRBD1 matches at 10 bases. The CDR3 contains 16 residues. Germline CDR1 SGHAT, CDR2 FQNNGV. Unmatched junction bases numbered 6, after V lost 1 base and J lost 3 bases. CDR3 nucleotides: TGTGCCAGCAGCTTAGCGGGACAGGGGTATAGCTACGAGCAGTACTTC. Residues: CASSLAGQGYSYEQYF. Full variable domain (remainder filled in from reference TRBV11-2 and TRBJ2-7): EAGVAQSPRYKIIEKRQSVAFWCNPISGHATLYWYQQILGQGPKLLIQFQNNGVVDDSQLPKDRFSAERLKGVDSTLKIQPAKLEDSAVYLCASSLAGQGYSYEQYFGPGTRLTVT.

In this sample, this clonotype turned up many times. This chain connects TRBV30 to TRBJ1-3; D is perhaps TRBD1 (5 bases). There are 13 residues in the CDR3. Between the trimmed V and J ends, which lost 4 bases and 4 bases, there was a span of 11 bases. CDR1 GTSNPN and CDR2 SVGIG come from the germline V gene (reference sequence). The CDR3 DNA follows: TGTGCCTGGACCGGCGGGGCGGGAAACACCATATATTTT. Protein sequence: CAWTGGAGNTIYF.

There are many counts of this clonotype. This chain connects TRBV28 to TRBJ2-1; 9 positions match TRBD2. CDR3 length equals 13 residues. V dropped 10 bases and J dropped 5; count of bases not matched to a gene: 6. In germline, CDR1 is MDHEN, CDR2 SYDVKM. CDR3 DNA: TGTGCCATCAAAGCGGGGGGTCACAATGAGCAGTTCTTC. It encodes CAIKAGGHNEQFF.

The V gene is TRBV29-1, the J gene TRBJ2-7; TRBD2 matches at 10 bases. Trimming took 5 bases from V and 1 from J; bases not matched to a gene: 2. Germline assignment: CDR1 SQVTM and CDR2 ANQGSEA. The CDR3 covers 13 residues. CDR3 coding DNA: TGCAGCGTTTCTAGCGGGAGTTCCTACGAGCAGTACTTC. Amino acid sequence: CSVSSGSSYEQYF.

This clonotype was seen at least ten times. The V and J genes are TRBV21-1 and TRBJ2-4. TRBV21-1 represents a pseudogene. This CDR3 comprises 15 residues. The CDR3, as DNA: TGTGCCAGCAGCAAGGGAACTCAAGCCAAAAACATTCAGTACTTC. This sequence encodes CASSKGTQAKNIQYF.

The chain employs TRBV5-1 and TRBJ2-7; D is ambiguous. V lost 0 bases to trimming and J lost 6 bases, with 10 bases between them. CDR1 is SGHRS, CDR2 YFSETQ, per germline. The CDR3 is 13 amino acids. In DNA form, the CDR3 reads TGCGCCAGCAGCTTGGGGGCCCCGCTCGAGCAGTACTTC. It codes for CASSLGAPLEQYF.

The chain uses TRBV12-3 or TRBV12-4 and TRBJ2-3; the D is unclear. The CDR3 extends over 13 amino acids. The germline V and J ends were trimmed by 6 bases and 4 bases, with 11 bases remaining between them. The CDR3 sequence: CASSSGEPDTQYF. As DNA, the CDR3 is TGTGCCAGCAGCTCTGGAGAGCCAGATACGCAGTATTTT.

This clonotype was seen ten or more times. The chain carries TRBV20-1 and TRBJ2-1; TRBD2 matches 7 bases. V gave up 7 bases and J gave up 2 bases; unmatched junction bases: 8. CDR3 length equals 14 residues. In germline, CDR1 is DFQATT, CDR2 SNEGSKA (reference sequence). The CDR3 spells CSGSSAGAYNEQFF. The CDR3 coding sequence is TGCAGTGGAAGCAGTGCGGGAGCCTACAATGAGCAGTTCTTC.

This clonotype has at least ten counts. J is TRBJ2-2 and V is TRBV12-3 or TRBV12-4; weak D call: TRBD1 (5 bases). The CDR3 is 15 amino acids. Trimming shortened V by 1 base and J by 1 base, and 7 bases separated the two germline ends. CDR3 sequence (DNA): TGTGCCAGCAGTTTAGACAGGAGGAACACCGGGGAGCTGTTTTTT. This encodes CASSLDRRNTGELFF.

V usage is TRBV7-3 and J usage is TRBJ2-2; the match to TRBD1 covers 10 bases. V shed 5 bases, J shed 6 bases, and the junction held 12 bases outside the gene matches. CDR1 is SGHTA, CDR2 FQGTGA, per germline. This CDR3 has 17 residues. CDR3 residues: CASSPRDRGRFAGELFF. CDR3 coding DNA: TGTGCCAGCAGCCCCCGGGACAGGGGTCGATTTGCCGGGGAGCTGTTTTTT.

The CDR3 sequence: CASSLGLASLYEQYF. The CDR3 DNA follows: TGTGCCAGCAGCCTTGGACTAGCCTCCTTGTACGAGCAGTACTTC. The chain uses TRBV7-2 and TRBJ2-7; TRBD2 aligns across 8 bases. This CDR3 is 15 amino acids long. With 5 bases clipped from V and 4 bases from J, the junction kept 10 bases outside the gene matches. CDR1 and CDR2 from the germline V gene are SGHTA and FQGNSA.

The chain combines TRBV20-1 with TRBJ1-5; tentative D call: TRBD1 (6 bases). Germline V lookup: CDR1 DFQATT, CDR2 SNEGSKA (reference sequence). There are 13 residues in the CDR3. V lost 6 bases, J lost 4 bases, and 13 bases lay in between. In DNA, the CDR3 is TGCAGTGCGGAGGGAGGGGGTAATCAGCCCCAGCATTTT. Translated, it gives CSAEGGGNQPQHF.

The chain has TRBV13 and TRBJ2-2; 9 bases line up with TRBD1. With 3 bases clipped from V and 5 bases from J, the junction kept 7 bases outside the gene matches. CDR1 is PRHDT, CDR2 FYEKMQ, per germline (reference sequence). This CDR3 is built from 16 residues. CDR3 protein: CASSFYRGLGTGELFF. The CDR3 nucleotides are TGTGCCAGCAGCTTCTACAGGGGGCTGGGGACCGGGGAGCTGTTTTTT.

This clonotype turned up a few times. This chain uses TRBV18 with TRBJ2-7; TRBD1 agrees at 9 bases. Germline CDR1 KGHSH, CDR2 LQKENI. The CDR3 is made up of 13 amino acids. Unmatched junction bases numbered 6, after V lost 6 bases and J lost 6 bases. The CDR3 reads CASSPGQGTEQYF. The CDR3 DNA sequence: TGTGCCAGCTCTCCGGGACAGGGAACCGAGCAGTACTTC.

This clonotype was seen only a few times. A read error may account for a junction end that differs from germline. CDR3 in amino acids: CASSQDPSPFQLF. The DNA of the CDR3 is TGTGCCAGCAGCCAAGACCCAAGCCCTTTCCAGCTCTTC. The chain joins TRBV4-2 to TRBJ2-1; D is ambiguous. Germline V gene data show CDR1 as LGHNA and CDR2 as YNFKEQ. The CDR3 contains 13 residues.

This clonotype was observed a few times. V is TRBV5-1 and J is TRBJ1-2, with D perhaps matching TRBD1 (6 bases). The ends were cut back, 4 bases at V and 4 bases at J, with 20 bases in the middle. CDR3 length: 16 residues. In germline, CDR1 is SGHRS, CDR2 YFSETQ. The CDR3 sequence: CASSPEGGGHPYGYTF. In nucleotides, the CDR3 is TGCGCCAGCAGCCCCGAGGGGGGTGGGCATCCCTATGGCTACACCTTC.

Turning to this clonotype: A read error may be the cause here, since a much bigger clone is one base away. The chain employs TRBV18 and TRBJ2-7; D possibly matches TRBD1 or TRBD2 (5 bases each). The V and J ends lost 2 bases and 3 bases respectively, with 20 bases between them. The germline V gene has CDR1 KGHSH and CDR2 LQKENI. This CDR3 has 17 residues. The CDR3 DNA reads as TGTGCCAGCTCACCAATGGGACCTGGGGCCCGAGGCTACGAGCAGTACTTC. Its translation is CASSPMGPGARGYEQYF.

V gene TRBV12-3 or TRBV12-4 combines with J gene TRBJ2-7; no reliable D call. This CDR3 comprises 12 residues. Between the trimmed V and J ends, which lost 6 bases and 6 bases, there was a span of 12 bases. CDR3 nucleotide sequence: TGTGCCAGCAGCTCCTCTTTCCCCGAGCAGTACTTC. It codes for CASSSSFPEQYF.

This clonotype was recorded at least ten times. Its ends do not fully match the called genes, so a read error is possible. The J gene is TRBJ2-3, the V gene TRBV20-1, with D maybe TRBD2 (7 bases). The CDR3 extends over 16 amino acids. Germline CDR1 DFQATT, CDR2 SNEGSKA (reference sequence). Here the CDR3 DNA reads TGCAGTGCCAGAGGGGGTAGCGGGTTTCGGGGAGATACGCAGTATTTT. Translating it yields CSARGGSGFRGDTQYF.

This clonotype was detected many times. The rearrangement links TRBV24-1 to TRBJ2-2, with D unresolved. Trimming removed 1 base from V and 1 base from J, with 6 bases in between. There are 15 residues in the CDR3. Germline CDR1 is KGHDR and CDR2 is SFDVKD. CDR3 coding DNA: TGTGCCACCAGTGATTTAGGCGGGAACACCGGGGAGCTGTTTTTT. This encodes CATSDLGGNTGELFF.

The gene calls are TRBV20-1 and TRBJ2-6; D remains unclear. Germline loops: CDR1 DFQATT, CDR2 SNEGSKA (reference sequence). Trimming took off 5 bases at V and 3 bases at J, with 5 bases between the two ends. This CDR3 comprises 12 residues. This CDR3 reads CSASSGANVLTF. The CDR3 nucleotides are TGCAGTGCTTCCAGTGGGGCCAACGTCCTGACTTTC.

The rearrangement links TRBV20-1 to TRBJ1-4; D is unclear. The CDR3 has 14 amino acids. Germline V gives CDR1 DFQATT, CDR2 SNEGSKA (reference sequence). The V and J ends lost 0 bases and 0 bases respectively, with 5 bases between them. The chain's CDR3 is CSARDAATNEKLFF. CDR3 bases: TGCAGTGCTAGAGACGCCGCAACTAATGAAAAACTGTTTTTT.

This clonotype was seen repeatedly, ten times or more. This rearrangement joins TRBV29-1 to TRBJ2-7; maybe TRBD1 (7 bases). The CDR3 contains 15 residues. The germline V and J ends were trimmed by 0 bases and 1 base, with 13 bases remaining between them. Germline assignment: CDR1 SQVTM and CDR2 ANQGSEA. The CDR3 here is CSVEDRAGGSYEQYF. Here the CDR3 DNA reads TGCAGCGTTGAAGATAGGGCAGGGGGGTCCTACGAGCAGTACTTC.